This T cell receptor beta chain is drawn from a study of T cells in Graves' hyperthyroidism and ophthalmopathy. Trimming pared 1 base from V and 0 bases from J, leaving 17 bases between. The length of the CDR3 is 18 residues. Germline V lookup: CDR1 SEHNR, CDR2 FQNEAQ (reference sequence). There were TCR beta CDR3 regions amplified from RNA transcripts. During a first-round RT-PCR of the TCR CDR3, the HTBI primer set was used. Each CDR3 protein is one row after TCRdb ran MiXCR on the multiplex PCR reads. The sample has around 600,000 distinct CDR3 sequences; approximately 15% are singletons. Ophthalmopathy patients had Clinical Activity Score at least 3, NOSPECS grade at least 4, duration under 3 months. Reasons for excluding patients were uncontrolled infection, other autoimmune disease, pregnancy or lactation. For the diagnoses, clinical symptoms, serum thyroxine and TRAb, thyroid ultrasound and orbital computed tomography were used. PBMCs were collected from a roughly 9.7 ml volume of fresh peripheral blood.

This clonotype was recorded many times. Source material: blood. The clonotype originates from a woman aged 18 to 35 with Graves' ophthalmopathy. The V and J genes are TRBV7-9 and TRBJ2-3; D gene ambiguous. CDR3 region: CASSLEVGRPTSTDTQYF. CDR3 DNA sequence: TGTGCCAGCAGCTTAGAAGTGGGCAGACCCACTAGCACAGATACGCAGTATTTT.